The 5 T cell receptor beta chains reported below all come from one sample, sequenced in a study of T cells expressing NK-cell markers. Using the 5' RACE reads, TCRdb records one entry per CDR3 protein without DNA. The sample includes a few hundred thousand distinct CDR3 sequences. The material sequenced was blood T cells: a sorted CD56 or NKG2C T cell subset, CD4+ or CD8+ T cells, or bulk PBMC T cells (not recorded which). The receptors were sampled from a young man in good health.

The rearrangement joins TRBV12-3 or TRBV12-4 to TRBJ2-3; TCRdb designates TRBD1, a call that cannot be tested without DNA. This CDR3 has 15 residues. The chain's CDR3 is CASSLGDGRTDTQYF.

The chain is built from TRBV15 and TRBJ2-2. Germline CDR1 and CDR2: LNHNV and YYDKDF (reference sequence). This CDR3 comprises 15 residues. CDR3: CATRQDHTLTGELFF. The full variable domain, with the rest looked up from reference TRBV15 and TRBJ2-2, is DAMVIQNPRYQVTQFGKPVTLSCSQTLNHNVMYWYQQKSSQAPKLLFHYYDKDFNNEADTPDNFQSRRPNTSFCFLDIRSPGLGDTAMYLCATRQDHTLTGELFFGEGSRLTVL.

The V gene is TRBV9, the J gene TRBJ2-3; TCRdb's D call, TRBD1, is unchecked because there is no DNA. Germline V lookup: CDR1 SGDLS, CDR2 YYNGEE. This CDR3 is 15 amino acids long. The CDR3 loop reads CASSVRTGGPYTQYF.

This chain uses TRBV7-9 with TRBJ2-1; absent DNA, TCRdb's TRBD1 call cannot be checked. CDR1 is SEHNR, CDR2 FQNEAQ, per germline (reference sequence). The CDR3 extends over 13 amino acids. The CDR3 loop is CASSFSGVNEQFF.

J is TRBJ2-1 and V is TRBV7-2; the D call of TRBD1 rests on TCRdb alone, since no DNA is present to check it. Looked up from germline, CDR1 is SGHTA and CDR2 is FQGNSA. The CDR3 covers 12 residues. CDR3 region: CASSDRPNEQFF.